This entry describes one T cell receptor (beta chain). No antigen is known for it. According to the study, TCR beta libraries were built with iRepertoire HTBI primers and CDR3-region Arm-PCR. Source study methods: Sequenced samples collectively carried around 60 TRBV and 14 to 15 TRBJ segments. From the multiplex PCR reads, TCRdb called clonotypes with MiXCR, one entry per CDR3 protein. What appears here as the V and J calls and clone size reflects TCRdb's work, not the paper's. The sample yields approximately 400,000 distinct CDR3 sequences, about a fifth seen once. This sample was included in a study of regulatory T cells in long-lasting Graves disease. Findings and limits, study-wide: Clonotypes that were public and shared totalled a few thousand in persistent patients versus 966 in new patients. For persistent Graves' patients, TCR diversity was lower than for newly diagnosed ones.

Regarding time point: persistent/refractory GD, antithyroid drugs over 5 years with positive TRAb. Following extraction of RNA from PBMCs, that RNA was used to make the TCR library. The patients were enrolled through endocrinology in Xi'an, China. The specimen was peripheral blood mononuclear cells (PBMCs), collected when the disease was refractory, from a patient treated with antithyroid drugs. This clonotype originated in a female donor with Graves disease.

The CDR3 sequence: CASSSSGAGNTIYF. CDR3 DNA: TGTGCCAGCAGCTCATCAGGGGCTGGAAACACCATATATTTT. This chain connects TRBV7-2 to TRBJ1-3, with D tentatively TRBD1 (6 bases). The CDR3 runs 14 residues. CDR1 SGHTA and CDR2 FQGNSA come from the germline V gene. The V end lost 4 bases, the J end lost 2 bases, and 9 bases lay between the germline ends.